The clone carrying this T cell receptor beta chain was detected many times. The data were obtained in a study of identical twins. The CDR3 covers 15 residues. V trimming: 7 bases; J trimming: 5 bases; junction bases outside the gene matches: 9. TCRdb processed the 5' RACE reads anew with MiXCR; each CDR3 protein has one entry. Here the sample spans 200,000 to 250,000 distinct CDR3 sequences, 7% being singletons. In addition, the sample was reused for a study of yellow fever vaccine responses in identical twins.

The J gene is TRBJ2-2, the V gene TRBV12-3 or TRBV12-4; TRBD1 matches 8 bases. The sample consisted of memory (CD45RO+) T cells sorted from blood. This sequence originates from a woman under 30 in good health. As DNA, the CDR3 is TGTGCCAGCAATCTACAGGGGGTCTGGACCGGGGAGCTGTTTTTT. This sequence encodes CASNLQGVWTGELFF.